The 12 T cell receptor beta chains in this list originate from one sample, sequenced in a study of blood T cell repertoires in COVID-19. Libraries were prepared by immunoSEQ multiplex PCR; TCRdb keeps only in-frame clonotypes and omits some of them. The table shows some 100,000 clones, with approximately 83% occurring only once. The sequencing sample was made of PBMCs or T cells enriched from blood (not recorded which). The receptors were gathered from a woman in her forties or fifties who had recovered from COVID-19.

The chain has TRBV7-8 and TRBJ2-5, with 10 bases identical to TRBD2. The junction had 15 bases not matched to a gene; V was cut back by 5 bases and J by 6 bases. This CDR3 has 17 residues. CDR1 and CDR2 from the germline V gene are SGHVS and FQNEAQ. The CDR3 sequence: CASSPAPPSGGPKTQYF. The CDR3 region has the DNA TGTGCCAGCAGCCCCGCACCCCCTAGCGGGGGCCCGAAGACCCAGTACTTC. Full variable domain (missing parts from reference TRBV7-8 and TRBJ2-5): GAGVSQSPRYKVAKRGQDVALRCDPISGHVSLFWYQQALGQGPEFLTYFQNEAQLDKSGLPSDRFFAERPEGSVSTLKIQRTQQEDSAVYLCASSPAPPSGGPKTQYFGPGTRLLVL.

In DNA, the CDR3 is TGTGCCAGCAGCTTGGTGGCAGGGGTGACCAACGAGCAGTACTTC. Its translation: CASSLVAGVTNEQYF. The chain is built from TRBV5-4 and TRBJ2-7; TRBD1 might be the D (6 bases). This CDR3 contains 15 residues. Germline V gene sequence: CDR1 SGHNT, CDR2 YYREEE (reference sequence). Trimming cost V 0 bases and J 5 bases, with 15 bases left between them.

This clone was seen a single time. The chain joins TRBV5-1 to TRBJ1-2; D is undetermined. Germline CDR1 SGHRS, CDR2 YFSETQ. Trimming removed 0 bases from V and 5 bases from J, with 8 bases in between. The length of the CDR3 is 13 residues. The CDR3 coding sequence is TGCGCCAGCAGCTTGGGCGGAGCATATGGCTACACCTTC. Amino acid sequence: CASSLGGAYGYTF.

There are a few counts of this clone. The V call is TRBV2, the J call TRBJ2-5, with 7 bases aligning to TRBD1. This CDR3 is 13 amino acids long. V was pared by 6 bases and J by 7 bases, with 8 bases of the junction left unmatched. In germline, CDR1 is SNHLY, CDR2 FYNNEI. The CDR3 sequence is CASSGTERGTQYF. The DNA for the CDR3 is TGTGCCAGCAGCGGGACAGAAAGAGGGACCCAGTACTTC.

This chain connects TRBV19 to TRBJ2-7; 11 nucleotides match TRBD2. With V trimmed by 5 bases and J by 3 bases, 6 bases remained unmatched. Germline V gene lookup returns CDR1 LNHDA and CDR2 SQIVND (reference sequence). The CDR3 runs 15 residues. This CDR3 reads CASSSNLAGGYEQYF. CDR3 DNA sequence: TGTGCCAGTAGTTCAAACCTAGCGGGGGGCTACGAGCAGTACTTC.

This rearrangement joins TRBV7-9 to TRBJ1-3, with D unclear. This CDR3 is built from 14 residues. Germline values: CDR1 SEHNR, CDR2 FQNEAQ (reference sequence). V gave up 2 bases and J gave up 1 base, with 6 bases separating them. CDR3 DNA: TGTGCCAGCAGCTTAAGCAGGTCTGGAAACACCATATATTTT. This translates into CASSLSRSGNTIYF.

This chain links TRBV5-1 with TRBJ2-7; D might be TRBD1 (6 bases). This CDR3 is 15 amino acids long. Trimming stripped 4 bases from V and 5 bases from J, with 19 bases between. CDR1 is SGHRS, CDR2 YFSETQ, per germline. The CDR3: CASSLDRFNWDEQYF. The CDR3 DNA sequence: TGCGCCAGCAGCCTAGACAGGTTTAATTGGGACGAGCAGTACTTC.

V and J are TRBV28 and TRBJ1-3; TRBD1 is a possible D gene (6 bases). CDR1 and CDR2 (germline): MDHEN, SYDVKM. CDR3 size: 16 residues. The germline V and J ends were trimmed by 4 bases and 1 base, with 14 bases remaining between them. This CDR3 reads CASSSLGRGSGNTIYF. The CDR3 coding sequence is TGTGCCAGCAGTTCTCTGGGCAGGGGATCTGGAAACACCATATATTTT.

J is TRBJ2-7 and V is TRBV4-1, with TRBD2 identical over 8 bases. The CDR3 is 15 residues long. Germline CDR1 MGHRA, CDR2 YSYEKL. V lost 2 bases, J lost 2 bases, and 5 bases stayed unmatched. The chain's CDR3 is CASSQRTSQAYEQYF. CDR3 nucleotides: TGCGCCAGCAGCCAACGGACTAGCCAGGCCTACGAGCAGTACTTC.

The chain combines TRBV28 with TRBJ2-7, with D hard to call. Trimming pared 4 bases from V and 0 bases from J, leaving 19 bases between. Per the germline V gene, CDR1 is MDHEN and CDR2 is SYDVKM. The CDR3 runs 17 residues. The CDR3 coding sequence is TGTGCCAGCAGTTCCCCCGCCACGGGTTTTAACTCCTACGAGCAGTACTTC. Its protein product is CASSSPATGFNSYEQYF.

The chain carries TRBV6-2 or TRBV6-3 and TRBJ2-7; D is undetermined. V was pared by 2 bases and J by 1 base, with 9 bases between. This CDR3 spans 14 amino acids. Germline values: CDR1 MNHEY, CDR2 SVGEGT. CDR3 residues: CASSYQSPSYEQYF. CDR3 coding DNA: TGTGCCAGCAGTTACCAGTCACCTTCCTACGAGCAGTACTTC.

This clone showed up just a few times. The chain has TRBV5-4 and TRBJ1-1; no reliable D call. Trimming removed 1 base at V and 6 bases at J, with 16 bases between. The germline V gene encodes CDR1 SGHNT and CDR2 YYREEE (reference sequence). This CDR3 has 15 residues. CDR3 sequence (DNA): TGTGCCAGCAGCTTGATAGTAGTCTCGTCCGCTGAAGCTTTCTTT. Its protein product is CASSLIVVSSAEAFF.